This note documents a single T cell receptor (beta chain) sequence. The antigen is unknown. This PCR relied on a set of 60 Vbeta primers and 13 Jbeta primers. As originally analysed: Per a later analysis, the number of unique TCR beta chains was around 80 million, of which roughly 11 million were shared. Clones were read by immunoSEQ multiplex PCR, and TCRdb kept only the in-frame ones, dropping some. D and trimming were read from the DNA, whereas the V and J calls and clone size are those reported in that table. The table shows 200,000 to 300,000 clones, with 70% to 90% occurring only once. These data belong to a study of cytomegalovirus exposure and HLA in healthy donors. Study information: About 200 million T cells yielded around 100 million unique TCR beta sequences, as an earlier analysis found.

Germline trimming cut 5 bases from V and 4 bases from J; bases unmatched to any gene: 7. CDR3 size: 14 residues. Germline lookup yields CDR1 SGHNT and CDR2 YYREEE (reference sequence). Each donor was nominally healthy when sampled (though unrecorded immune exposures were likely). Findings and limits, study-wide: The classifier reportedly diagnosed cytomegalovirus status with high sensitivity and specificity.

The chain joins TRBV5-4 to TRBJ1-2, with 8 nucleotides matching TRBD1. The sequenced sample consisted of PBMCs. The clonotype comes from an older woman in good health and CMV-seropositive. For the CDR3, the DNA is TGTGCCAGCAGACCCTCAACAGGGGGCTATGGCTACACCTTC. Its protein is CASRPSTGGYGYTF.